This TCR beta chain was documented in a study of cytomegalovirus exposure and HLA in healthy donors. Both 60 Vbeta primers and 13 Jbeta primers went into the PCR. Data came from immunoSEQ multiplex PCR; TCRdb stores just in-frame clones and leaves some out. This sample carries 250,000 to 300,000 clones, 92% of them seen once, and the ten largest clones take around 1.7%. Overall study results and limits: Across HLA loci, a later analysis found differing TCR association rates, with DRB1 most and HLA-C fewest. Reports indicate that TCR beta sequences accurately predicted the HLA-A and HLA-B alleles of most subjects. As a later analysis revealed, most CMV-associated TCR beta chains appeared HLA-restricted.

To note about this clone: The antigen remains undetermined.

Germline lookup yields CDR1 WSHSY and CDR2 SAAADI. CDR3 size: 15 residues. The junction had 6 bases not matched to a gene; V was cut back by 5 bases and J by 2 bases. The TCR sequence derives from a girl aged 2 to 10 in good health and CMV-seronegative. The sequenced sample was PBMCs. The chain employs TRBV10-2 and TRBJ2-5; 9 positions match TRBD1. The CDR3 sequence is CASSFGTGPQETQYF. The CDR3 region has the DNA TGCGCCAGCAGTTTCGGGACAGGGCCGCAAGAGACCCAGTACTTC.